The 20 T cell receptor beta chains given below trace back to one sample, sequenced in a study of blood T cell repertoires in COVID-19. The repertoire was sequenced with immunoSEQ multiplex PCR; TCRdb's copy has only in-frame clones and lacks some. In the table there are tens of thousands of clones, 81% of which are singletons. Material: peripheral blood. These receptors were obtained from a woman between 65 and 79 years old with acute or convalescent COVID-19.

The CDR3, as DNA: TGTGCCAGCACCCCGGGGGCTAGTGAAGCTTTCTTT. It encodes CASTPGASEAFF. This sequence joins TRBV6-2 or TRBV6-3 and TRBJ1-1; a possible D gene is TRBD1 (6 bases). Per the germline V gene, CDR1 is MNHEY and CDR2 is SVGEGT. This CDR3 is 12 amino acids long. The V gene lost 7 bases and the J gene lost 7 bases, with 13 bases spanning the gap.

The chain couples TRBV11-2 to TRBJ2-7; weak D call: TRBD1 (6 bases). The CDR3 contains 15 residues. V lost 5 bases and J lost 3, with 17 bases in between. Germline V gene data show CDR1 as SGHAT and CDR2 as FQNNGV. The CDR3 nucleotides read TGTGCCAGCAGCCGTACGGGGACACTTCTCTACGAGCAGTACTTC. Amino acid sequence: CASSRTGTLLYEQYF.

The chain joins TRBV6-5 to TRBJ1-1; a possible D gene is TRBD1 (5 bases). V lost 6 bases, J lost 1 base, and 15 bases lay in between. Germline values: CDR1 MNHEY, CDR2 SVGAGI. The CDR3 is 15 amino acids. The CDR3 DNA sequence: TGTGCCAGCAGGTCCGGTTGGGGGGGGAACACTGAAGCTTTCTTT. Translated, it gives CASRSGWGGNTEAFF.

Only one count was recorded for this clone. This chain uses TRBV6-5 with TRBJ2-7; 7 nucleotides align to TRBD1. CDR1 and CDR2 from the germline V gene are MNHEY and SVGAGI. V was pared by 6 bases and J by 3 bases, with 11 bases of the junction left unmatched. The CDR3 is 15 residues long. As DNA, the CDR3 is TGTGCCAGCAGCCGTAGACAGGGCGAAGGCTACGAGCAGTACTTC. Translation: CASSRRQGEGYEQYF.

This chain links TRBV27 with TRBJ2-7; D may be TRBD2 (6 bases). V lost 6 bases to trimming and J lost 2 bases, with 11 bases between them. Germline V gene data show CDR1 as MNHEY and CDR2 as SMNVEV (reference sequence). The CDR3 totals 13 residues. In DNA, the CDR3 is TGTGCCAGCAGAACAGGACTAACCTACGAGCAGTACTTC. Translation gives CASRTGLTYEQYF.

CDR3 residues: CAIAAGTDTDTQYF. In DNA, the CDR3 is TGTGCCATCGCTGCCGGGACAGACACAGATACGCAGTATTTT. The genes are TRBV10-3 and TRBJ2-3; 7 nucleotides agree with TRBD1. The junction had 7 bases not matched to a gene; V was cut back by 8 bases and J by 2 bases. Germline CDR1 and CDR2: ENHRY and SYGVKD. The CDR3 runs 14 residues.

V gene TRBV5-1 combines with J gene TRBJ2-3, with TRBD2 matching over 9 bases. The germline V gene has CDR1 SGHRS and CDR2 YFSETQ. V gave up 1 base and J gave up 4 bases; unmatched junction bases: 4. This CDR3 comprises 15 residues. CDR3 nucleotides: TGCGCCAGCAGCTTGCCTAGCGGGAACGCAGATACGCAGTATTTT. Amino acids: CASSLPSGNADTQYF.

The chain is built from TRBV11-3 and TRBJ1-2; TRBD1 is a possible D gene (6 bases). Trimming shortened V by 5 bases and J by 2 bases, and 9 bases separated the two germline ends. This CDR3 spans 13 amino acids. Germline lookup yields CDR1 SGHNT and CDR2 YENEEA. The CDR3 region has the DNA TGTGCCAGCAGCCCCCAGGGGAACTATGGCTACACCTTC. Amino acid sequence: CASSPQGNYGYTF.

The chain uses TRBV5-1 and TRBJ2-1; 10 nucleotides match TRBD2. Trimming took 5 bases from V and 5 from J; bases not matched to a gene: 10. Germline CDR1 reads SGHRS; CDR2 reads YFSETQ. The CDR3 has 16 residues. The CDR3 loop reads CASRAGAGGRDNEQFF. The CDR3 DNA reads as TGCGCCAGCAGAGCAGGAGCGGGAGGGCGTGACAATGAGCAGTTCTTC. The whole variable domain, remainder taken from reference TRBV5-1 and TRBJ2-1, is KAGVTQTPRYLIKTRGQQVTLSCSPISGHRSVSWYQQTPGQGLQFLFEYFSETQRNKGNFPGRFSGRQFSNSRSEMNVSTLELGDSALYLCASRAGAGGRDNEQFFGPGTRLTVL.

The chain recombines TRBV6-5 with TRBJ1-4; 8 bases are shared with TRBD1. V lost 2 bases to trimming and J lost 8 bases; unmatched junction nucleotides: 4. Germline loops: CDR1 MNHEY, CDR2 SVGAGI. This CDR3 has 14 residues. The CDR3 protein is CASSYGRGLEKLFF. DNA for the CDR3: TGTGCCAGCAGTTACGGCAGGGGGCTAGAAAAACTGTTTTTT.

The chain is built from TRBV2 and TRBJ1-3; TRBD1 might be the D (6 bases). V was cut by 8 bases and J by 7 bases, with 15 bases left in between. Germline V CDR1 and CDR2: SNHLY, FYNNEI. This CDR3 spans 13 amino acids. The CDR3 nucleotides are TGTGCCAGCGGAAATCTGAGGGGGAACACCATATATTTT. It yields the protein CASGNLRGNTIYF.

CDR3 region: CASSVDTVNEKLFF. The DNA for the CDR3 is TGTGCCAGCAGCGTAGATACAGTTAATGAAAAACTGTTTTTT. The chain employs TRBV9 and TRBJ1-4; D remains unclear. CDR1 and CDR2 (germline): SGDLS, YYNGEE. V lost 0 bases and J 4 bases, leaving 7 bases between the germline ends. This CDR3 region has 14 residues. Variable domain in full (rest from reference TRBV9 and TRBJ1-4): DSGVTQTPKHLITATGQRVTLRCSPRSGDLSVYWYQQSLDQGLQFLIQYYNGEERAKGNILERFSAQQFPDLHSELNLSSLELGDSALYFCASSVDTVNEKLFFGSGTQLSVL.

The chain recombines TRBV19 with TRBJ1-1; TRBD1 matches 7 bases. This CDR3 has 14 residues. After removal of 6 bases from V and 6 bases from J, the junction contained 10 bases not matched to a gene. Germline assignment: CDR1 LNHDA and CDR2 SQIVND (reference sequence). The CDR3 region is CASRTDRWTAEAFF. The CDR3 DNA sequence: TGTGCCAGTAGAACGGACAGGTGGACCGCTGAAGCTTTCTTT.

The rearrangement joins TRBV6-1 to TRBJ1-5, with D possibly being TRBD1 (6 bases). The V and J ends lost 3 bases and 5 bases respectively, with 11 bases between them. Germline loops: CDR1 MNHNS, CDR2 SASEGT. The length of the CDR3 is 14 residues. The CDR3 here is CASSDTGLHQPQHF. The CDR3 bases are TGTGCCAGCAGTGATACAGGGCTTCATCAGCCCCAGCATTTT.

The chain combines TRBV2 with TRBJ1-4; no clear D. CDR1 SNHLY and CDR2 FYNNEI come from the germline V gene. V gave up 4 bases and J gave up 3 bases, with 12 bases separating them. There are 15 residues in the CDR3. Written as DNA, the CDR3 is TGTGCCAGCAGTGCGGGTCTGACTTCTAATGAAAAACTGTTTTTT. Translated, it gives CASSAGLTSNEKLFF.

The chain is built from TRBV14 and TRBJ1-1; 9 bases match TRBD1. V was pared by 4 bases and J by 3 bases, with 6 bases of the junction left unmatched. This CDR3 is 15 amino acids long. Per the germline V gene, CDR1 is SGHDN and CDR2 is FVKESK. The DNA of the CDR3 is TGTGCCAGCAGCCGAATTACAGGGGGCCACACTGAAGCTTTCTTT. Translation gives CASSRITGGHTEAFF.

The chain uses TRBV7-9 and TRBJ2-7; TRBD1 might be the D (5 bases). Germline values: CDR1 SEHNR, CDR2 FQNEAQ (reference sequence). This CDR3 has 14 residues. V was clipped by 2 bases and J by 0 bases, with 8 bases between them. The CDR3 reads CASSLITGSYEQYF. CDR3 DNA: TGTGCCAGCAGCTTAATCACAGGCTCCTACGAGCAGTACTTC.

As concerns this clone: The junction differs from germline at one of its ends, possibly a read error. Other DNA sequences of this sample code for an identical CDR3. The rearrangement joins TRBV27 to TRBJ2-7; D unclear. The CDR3 is made up of 15 amino acids. CDR1 is MNHEY, CDR2 SMNVEV, per germline (reference sequence). CDR3 in DNA: TGTGCCAGTAGTTTAGGTTCCAGTCTCCTCTACGAGCAGTACTTC. This encodes CASSLGSSLLYEQYF.

The chain uses TRBV19 and TRBJ1-1; D remains ambiguous. V was shortened by 6 bases and J by 7 bases, with 9 bases between the two germline ends. Germline loops: CDR1 LNHDA, CDR2 SQIVND (reference sequence). This CDR3 has 11 amino acids. This CDR3 is CASRGPIEAFF. DNA for the CDR3: TGTGCCAGTAGGGGCCCAATTGAAGCTTTCTTT.

This chain joins TRBV7-8 and TRBJ1-2; D not resolved. The CDR3 extends over 15 amino acids. Germline V CDR1 and CDR2: SGHVS, FQNEAQ. V gave up 5 bases and J gave up 0 bases, with 13 bases separating them. CDR3 loop: CASSGRTFSNYGYTF. The DNA of the CDR3 is TGTGCCAGCAGCGGTAGGACTTTCTCTAACTATGGCTACACCTTC.